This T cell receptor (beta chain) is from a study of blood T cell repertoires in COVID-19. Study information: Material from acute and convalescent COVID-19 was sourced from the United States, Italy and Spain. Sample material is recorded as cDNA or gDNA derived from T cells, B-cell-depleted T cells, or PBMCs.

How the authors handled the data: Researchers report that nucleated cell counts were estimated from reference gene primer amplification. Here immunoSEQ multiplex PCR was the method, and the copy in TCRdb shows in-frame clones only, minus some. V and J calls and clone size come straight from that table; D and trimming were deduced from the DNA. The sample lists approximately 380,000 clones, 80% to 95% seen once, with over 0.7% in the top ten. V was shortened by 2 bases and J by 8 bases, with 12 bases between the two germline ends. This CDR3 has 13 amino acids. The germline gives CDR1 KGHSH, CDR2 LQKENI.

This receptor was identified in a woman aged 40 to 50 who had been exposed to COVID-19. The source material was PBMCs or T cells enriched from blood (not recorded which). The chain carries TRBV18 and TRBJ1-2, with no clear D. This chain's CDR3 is CASSPREEAGYTF. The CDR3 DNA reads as TGTGCCAGCTCACCAAGGGAGGAGGCCGGCTACACCTTC.